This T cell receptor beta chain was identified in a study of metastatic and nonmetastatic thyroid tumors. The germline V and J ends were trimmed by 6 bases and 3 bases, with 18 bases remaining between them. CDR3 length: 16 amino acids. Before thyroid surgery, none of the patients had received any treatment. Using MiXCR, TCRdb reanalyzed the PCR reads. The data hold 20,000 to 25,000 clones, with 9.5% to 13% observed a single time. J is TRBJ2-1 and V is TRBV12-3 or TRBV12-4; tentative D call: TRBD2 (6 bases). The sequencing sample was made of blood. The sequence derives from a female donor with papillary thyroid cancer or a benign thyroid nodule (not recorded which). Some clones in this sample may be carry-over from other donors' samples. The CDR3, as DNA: TGTGCCAGCAGCCCCGGGGGTAGCGCTGACTACAATGAGCAGTTCTTC. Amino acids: CASSPGGSADYNEQFF.